This T cell receptor beta chain stems from a study of blood T cell repertoires in COVID-19. Looking at the study overall: Specimens from acute and convalescent COVID-19 originated in the United States, Italy and Spain.

Repertoires were generated with immunoSEQ multiplex PCR, while TCRdb's copy carries only in-frame clones and drops some. This sample carries 66,000 or so clones, more than 70% of them seen once, and the ten largest clones take 6.9%. The CDR3 has 15 residues. The V gene's germline CDR1 is MNHNS and CDR2 SASEGT. Between the trimmed V and J ends, which lost 0 bases and 4 bases, there was a span of 12 bases. This chain connects TRBV6-1 to TRBJ1-1, with D uncertain. The sequenced sample consisted of peripheral blood. This clonotype originated in a man aged 45-65 years with active COVID-19. CDR3 DNA sequence: TGTGCCAGCAGTGAAGCCCCAGGTGTTAGCACTGAAGCTTTCTTT. Protein product: CASSEAPGVSTEAFF.